A selection of T cell receptor beta chains follows, all from one sample in a study of shared clonotypes between healthy human individuals. Measured with immunoSEQ multiplex PCR; TCRdb has only the in-frame clones, and not every one. The repertoire holds 600,000 to 750,000 clones, roughly 72% seen once, with approximately 1.8% in the top ten. The specimen was memory CD4+ T cells sorted from blood. The origin of the receptors is a woman in her 30s in good health. Both conserved end residues are trimmed from each CDR3. Fields, in order: CDR3 protein, V gene, clone size. Clone size is stated in some rows and not others, as once, few, many or a class when expanded.

CDR3aa: SALWGAEAF; v_gene: TRBV20-1; abundance: .
CDR3aa: ASSARTGGETQY; v_gene: TRBV18; abundance: .
CDR3aa: ASSIDLLTGFNTGELF; v_gene: TRBV19; abundance: .
CDR3aa: ASSPPRGTDTQY; v_gene: TRBV18; abundance: .
CDR3aa: ASSAGTSGSRAYEQY; v_gene: TRBV28; abundance: .
CDR3aa: ASSPRGLGEGPQH; v_gene: TRBV6-5; abundance: .
CDR3aa: ASSITGGGEKLF; v_gene: TRBV19; abundance: .
CDR3aa: ASSFTSRARNYGYT; v_gene: TRBV7-9; abundance: .
CDR3aa: ASTGESYEQY; v_gene: TRBV2; abundance: .
CDR3aa: AISDETSADTQY; v_gene: TRBV10-3; abundance: .
CDR3aa: ASSGQRGTGKGYEQY; v_gene: TRBV4-1; abundance: .
CDR3aa: ASSQERKIPYEQY; v_gene: TRBV4-2; abundance: .
CDR3aa: ASSPSASGLDHQY; v_gene: TRBV7-9; abundance: .
CDR3aa: ASSLDRPRGQF; v_gene: TRBV5-1; abundance: few
CDR3aa: ASGPPRGQGNEQF; v_gene: TRBV28; abundance: .
CDR3aa: ASSIVGQGAIDYGYT; v_gene: TRBV19; abundance: .
CDR3aa: ASSSLTGNTEAF; v_gene: TRBV6-6; abundance: .
CDR3aa: ATEATGGSEAF; v_gene: TRBV19; abundance: few
CDR3aa: ASSPGMNYGYT; v_gene: TRBV5-6; abundance: .